This T cell receptor (beta chain) was observed in a study of blood T cell repertoires in COVID-19. Study as a whole: Acute and convalescent COVID-19 samples came from the United States, Italy and Spain. PBMCs, B-cell-depleted T cells, or T cells were the source of the cDNA or gDNA that made up the material.

CDR1 is SGHRS and CDR2 is YFSETQ in the germline V gene. This CDR3 is 16 amino acids long. The junction had 6 bases not matched to a gene; V was cut back by 6 bases and J by 0 bases. In the authors' workflow: Estimates of nucleated cell counts were drawn from the amplification of reference gene primers. Sequencing was performed with immunoSEQ multiplex PCR; in TCRdb, only in-frame clones are kept and a portion is missing. Clone size and V and J calls were adopted from that table, with D and trimming inferred from the DNA. The sample contains tens of thousands of clones, about four fifths of which appear only once.

The source of this sequence is a human donor in a cohort sampled during active COVID-19. The V gene is TRBV5-1, the J gene TRBJ2-7; 13 bases match TRBD2. Source material: peripheral blood. The CDR3 DNA follows: TGCGCCAGCACCGGGACTAGCGGGACCCACTCCTACGAGCAGTACTTC. It codes for CASTGTSGTHSYEQYF.